The TCR beta chain under discussion was sequenced for a study of PD-L1 blockade in urothelial cancer. Study as a whole: Atezolizumab at 1,200 mg intravenously every 3 weeks was started by patients in about 2014.

In regard to this clone: Its antigen remains unknown.

Looked up from germline, CDR1 is MDHEN and CDR2 is SYDVKM. The CDR3 covers 16 residues. The V and J ends lost 3 bases and 0 bases respectively, with 12 bases between them. The method was immunoSEQ multiplex PCR; TCRdb's version includes in-frame clones alone and lacks a portion of them. The sample lists around 69,000 clones; 85% to 95% were seen once. Study findings and constraints: Sub-median blood TCR clonality before treatment predicted longer survival.

The time point was: peripheral blood 6 weeks after treatment start. Patients in the study were battling locally advanced or metastatic urothelial carcinoma. Every patient provided from 1 to 8 samples, collected pretreatment and on-treatment. The chain carries TRBV28 and TRBJ2-1; D is ambiguous. The receptor was derived from a woman of 80 years or more with urothelial cancer. The sequencing used PBMCs, collected around atezolizumab (anti-PD-L1) treatment. CDR3 amino acids: CASSFPSLSSYNEQFF. Written as DNA, the CDR3 is TGTGCCAGCAGTTTTCCCTCGCTAAGCTCCTACAATGAGCAGTTCTTC.